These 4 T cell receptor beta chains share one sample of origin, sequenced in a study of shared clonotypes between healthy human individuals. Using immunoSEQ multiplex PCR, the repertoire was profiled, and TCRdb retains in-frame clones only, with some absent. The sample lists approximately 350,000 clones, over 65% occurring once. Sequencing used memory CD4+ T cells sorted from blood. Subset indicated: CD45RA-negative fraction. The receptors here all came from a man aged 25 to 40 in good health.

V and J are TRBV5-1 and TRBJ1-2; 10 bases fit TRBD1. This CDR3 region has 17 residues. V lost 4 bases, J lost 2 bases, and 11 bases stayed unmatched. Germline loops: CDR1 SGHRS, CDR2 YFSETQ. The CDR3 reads CASSLTDRGAQNYGYTF. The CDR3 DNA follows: TGCGCCAGCAGCCTGACGGACAGGGGGGCTCAAAACTATGGCTACACCTTC.

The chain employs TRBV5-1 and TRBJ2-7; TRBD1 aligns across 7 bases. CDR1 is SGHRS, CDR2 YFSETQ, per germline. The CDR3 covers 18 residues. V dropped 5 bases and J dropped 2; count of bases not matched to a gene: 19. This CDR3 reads CASRPPASGGYRTYEQYF. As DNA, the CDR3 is TGCGCCAGCAGACCTCCGGCGTCAGGGGGTTATCGGACCTACGAGCAGTACTTC.

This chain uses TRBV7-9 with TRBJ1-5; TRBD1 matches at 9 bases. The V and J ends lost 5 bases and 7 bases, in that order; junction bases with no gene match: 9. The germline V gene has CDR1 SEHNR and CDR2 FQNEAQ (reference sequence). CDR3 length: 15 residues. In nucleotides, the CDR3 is TGTGCCAGCAGCCGGACAGGGGATCGACACCAGCCCCAGCATTTT. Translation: CASSRTGDRHQPQHF.

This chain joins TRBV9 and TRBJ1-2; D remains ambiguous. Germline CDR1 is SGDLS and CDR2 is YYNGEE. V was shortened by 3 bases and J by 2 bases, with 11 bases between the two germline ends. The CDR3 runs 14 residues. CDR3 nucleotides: TGTGCCAGCAGCGAAGGCGCCCGAAACTATGGCTACACCTTC. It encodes CASSEGARNYGYTF.